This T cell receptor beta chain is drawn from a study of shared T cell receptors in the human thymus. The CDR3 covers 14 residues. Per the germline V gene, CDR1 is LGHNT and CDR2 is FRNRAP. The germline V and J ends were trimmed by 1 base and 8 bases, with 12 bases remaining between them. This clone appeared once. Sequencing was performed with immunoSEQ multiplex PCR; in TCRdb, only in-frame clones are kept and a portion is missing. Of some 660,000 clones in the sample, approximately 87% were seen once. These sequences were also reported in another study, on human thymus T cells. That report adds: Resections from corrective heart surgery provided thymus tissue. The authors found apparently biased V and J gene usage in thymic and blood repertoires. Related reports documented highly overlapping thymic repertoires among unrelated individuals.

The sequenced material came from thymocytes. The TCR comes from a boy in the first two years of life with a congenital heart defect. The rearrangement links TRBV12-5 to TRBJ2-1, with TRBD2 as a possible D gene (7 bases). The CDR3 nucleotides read TGTGCTAGTGGTTTGGGACCGGGGGGCCATGAGCAGTTCTTC. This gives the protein CASGLGPGGHEQFF.